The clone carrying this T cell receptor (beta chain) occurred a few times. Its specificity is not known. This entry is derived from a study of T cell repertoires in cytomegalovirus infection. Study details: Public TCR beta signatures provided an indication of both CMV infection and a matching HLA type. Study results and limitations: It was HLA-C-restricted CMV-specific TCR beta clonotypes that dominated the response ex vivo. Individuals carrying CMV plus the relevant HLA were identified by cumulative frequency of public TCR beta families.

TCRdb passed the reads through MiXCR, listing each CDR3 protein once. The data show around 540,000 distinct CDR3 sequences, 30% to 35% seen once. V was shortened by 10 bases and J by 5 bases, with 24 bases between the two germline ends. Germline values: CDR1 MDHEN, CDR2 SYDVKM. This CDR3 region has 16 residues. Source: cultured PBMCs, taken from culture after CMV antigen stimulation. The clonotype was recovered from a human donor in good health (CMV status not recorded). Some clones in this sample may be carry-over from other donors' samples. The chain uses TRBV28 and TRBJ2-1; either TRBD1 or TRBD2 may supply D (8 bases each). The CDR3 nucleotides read TGTGCCACCTCGGGGGGGGACAGGCTCAGTCACAATGAGCAGTTCTTC. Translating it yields CATSGGDRLSHNEQFF.